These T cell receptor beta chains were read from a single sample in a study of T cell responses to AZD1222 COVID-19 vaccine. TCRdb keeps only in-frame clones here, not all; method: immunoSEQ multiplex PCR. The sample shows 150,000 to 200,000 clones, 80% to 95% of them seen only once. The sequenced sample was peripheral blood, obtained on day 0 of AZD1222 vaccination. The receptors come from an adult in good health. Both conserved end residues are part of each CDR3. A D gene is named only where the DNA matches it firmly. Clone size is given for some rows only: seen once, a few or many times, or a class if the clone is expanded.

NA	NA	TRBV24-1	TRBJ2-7	CATSEGLRSYEQYF	TGTGCCACCAGTGAGGGACTCCGCTCCTACGAGCAGTACTTC
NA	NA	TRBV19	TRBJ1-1	CASSIPQGRGSTEAFF	TGTGCCAGTAGTATTCCCCAGGGGAGAGGATCCACTGAAGCTTTCTTT
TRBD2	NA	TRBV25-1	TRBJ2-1	CASSEMGSGRYNEQFF	TGTGCCAGCAGTGAAATGGGTAGCGGGAGGTACAATGAGCAGTTCTTC
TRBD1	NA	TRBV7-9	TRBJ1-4	CASSRTGENEKLFF	TGTGCCAGCAGCCGGACAGGGGAGAATGAAAAACTGTTTTTT
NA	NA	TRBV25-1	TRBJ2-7	CASSLRSYEQYF	TGTGCCAGTTCCCTTCGGTCCTACGAGCAGTACTTC
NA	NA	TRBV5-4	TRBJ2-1	CASSLITEYNEQFF	TGTGCCAGCAGCTTGATAACAGAGTACAATGAGCAGTTCTTC
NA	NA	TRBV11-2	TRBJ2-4	CASSLRLGNIQYF	TGTGCCAGCAGCTTAAGGCTAGGGAACATTCAGTACTTC
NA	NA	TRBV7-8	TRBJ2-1	CASSLSGASYNEQFF	TGTGCCAGCAGCTTATCGGGGGCCTCCTACAATGAGCAGTTCTTC
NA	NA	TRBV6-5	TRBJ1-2	CASSPRENYGYTF	TGTGCCAGCAGTCCGCGGGAGAACTATGGCTACACCTTC
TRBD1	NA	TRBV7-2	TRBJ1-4	CASSPKQGATNEKLFF	TGTGCCAGCAGCCCTAAACAGGGGGCAACTAATGAAAAACTGTTTTTT
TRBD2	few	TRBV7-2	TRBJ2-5	CASSTGLQETQYF	TGTGCCAGCAGCACGGGACTACAAGAGACCCAGTACTTC
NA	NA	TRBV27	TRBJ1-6	CASSSPLRNSPLHF	TGTGCCAGCAGTAGCCCATTAAGAAATTCACCCCTCCACTTT
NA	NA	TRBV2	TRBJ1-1	CASSGERQGHYTEAFF	TGTGCCAGCAGTGGGGAACGCCAGGGGCACTACACTGAAGCTTTCTTT
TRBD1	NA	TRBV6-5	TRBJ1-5	CASSYAGTGGDQPQHF	TGTGCCAGCAGTTATGCCGGGACAGGGGGCGATCAGCCCCAGCATTTT
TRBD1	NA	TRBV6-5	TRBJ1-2	CASNVNRGGGYGYTF	TGTGCCAGCAACGTTAACAGGGGTGGAGGCTATGGCTACACCTTC
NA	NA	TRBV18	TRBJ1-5	CASSRLGSSDQPQHF	TGTGCCAGCTCACGGCTTGGCTCCTCCGATCAGCCCCAGCATTTT
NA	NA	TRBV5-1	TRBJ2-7	CASSFLSGYEQYF	TGCGCCAGCAGTTTCCTCAGCGGCTACGAGCAGTACTTC
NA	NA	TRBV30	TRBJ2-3	CAWRAPGATDTQYF	TGTGCCTGGAGGGCCCCGGGGGCGACAGATACGCAGTATTTT
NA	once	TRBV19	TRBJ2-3	CASSIGLADTQYF	TGTGCCAGTAGTATAGGACTCGCCGATACGCAGTATTTT
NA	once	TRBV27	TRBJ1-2	CASSPNTNYGYTF	TGCGCCAGCAGCCCCAATACTAACTATGGCTACACCTTC
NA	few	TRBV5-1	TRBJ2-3	CASSLGSVSTDTQYF	TGCGCCAGCAGCTTGGGCTCAGTTAGCACAGATACGCAGTATTTT
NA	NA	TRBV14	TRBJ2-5	CASSQDWQTQYF	TGTGCCAGCAGCCAAGATTGGCAGACCCAGTACTTC
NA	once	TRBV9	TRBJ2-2	CASSKSLGPVAGELFF	TGTGCCAGCAGTAAGAGTTTGGGACCGGTGGCCGGGGAGCTGTTTTTT
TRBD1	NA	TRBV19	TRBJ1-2	CATVTGGKSGGYTF	TGTGCCACGGTGACAGGGGGCAAGTCGGGTGGCTACACCTTC